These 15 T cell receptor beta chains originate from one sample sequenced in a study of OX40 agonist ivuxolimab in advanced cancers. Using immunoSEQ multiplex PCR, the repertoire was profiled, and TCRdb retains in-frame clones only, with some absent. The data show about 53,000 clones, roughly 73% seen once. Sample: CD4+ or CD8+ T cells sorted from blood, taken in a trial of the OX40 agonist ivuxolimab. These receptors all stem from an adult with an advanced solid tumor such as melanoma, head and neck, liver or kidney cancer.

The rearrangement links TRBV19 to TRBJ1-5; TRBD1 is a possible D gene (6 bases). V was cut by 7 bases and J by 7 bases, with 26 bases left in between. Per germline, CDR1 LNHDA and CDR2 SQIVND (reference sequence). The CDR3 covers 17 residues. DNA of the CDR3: TGTGCCAGTACCCCCGGGGGTGGGGGGCTACTCAGGCAGCCCCAGCATTTT. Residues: CASTPGGGGLLRQPQHF.

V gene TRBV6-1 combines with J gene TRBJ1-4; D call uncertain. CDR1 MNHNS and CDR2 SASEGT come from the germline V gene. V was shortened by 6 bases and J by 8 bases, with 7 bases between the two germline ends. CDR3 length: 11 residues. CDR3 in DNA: TGTGCCAGCAGGGAACACGAAAAACTGTTTTTT. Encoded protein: CASREHEKLFF.

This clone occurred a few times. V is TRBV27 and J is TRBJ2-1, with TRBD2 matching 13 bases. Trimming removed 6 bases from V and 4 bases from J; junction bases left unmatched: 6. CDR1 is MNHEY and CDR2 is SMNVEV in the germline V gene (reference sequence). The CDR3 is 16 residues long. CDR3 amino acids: CASRRLGLAGYNEQFF. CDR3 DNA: TGTGCCAGCAGACGGTTGGGACTAGCGGGGTACAATGAGCAGTTCTTC.

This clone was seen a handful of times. The CDR3 DNA reads TGTGCCTGGTCCCTGGGGGGGTGGTCGTTCAATGAGCAGTTCTTC. As protein: CAWSLGGWSFNEQFF. The genes are TRBV30 and TRBJ2-1; 7 bases are a match to TRBD2. The ends lost 5 bases at V and 6 bases at J; junction bases unmatched: 13. Germline loops: CDR1 GTSNPN, CDR2 SVGIG (reference sequence). This CDR3 is 15 amino acids long.

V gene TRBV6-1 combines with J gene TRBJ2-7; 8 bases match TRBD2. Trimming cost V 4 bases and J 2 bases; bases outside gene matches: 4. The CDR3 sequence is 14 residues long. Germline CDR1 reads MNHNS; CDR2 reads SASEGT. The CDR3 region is CASSGTSTTYEQYF. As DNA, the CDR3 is TGTGCCAGCAGTGGGACTAGCACTACCTACGAGCAGTACTTC.

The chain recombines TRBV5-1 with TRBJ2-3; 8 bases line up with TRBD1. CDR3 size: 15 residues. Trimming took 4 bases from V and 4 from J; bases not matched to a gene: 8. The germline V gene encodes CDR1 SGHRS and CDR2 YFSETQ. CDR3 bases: TGCGCCAGCAGCCCTAACGGACAGGGCTCAGATACGCAGTATTTT. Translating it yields CASSPNGQGSDTQYF.

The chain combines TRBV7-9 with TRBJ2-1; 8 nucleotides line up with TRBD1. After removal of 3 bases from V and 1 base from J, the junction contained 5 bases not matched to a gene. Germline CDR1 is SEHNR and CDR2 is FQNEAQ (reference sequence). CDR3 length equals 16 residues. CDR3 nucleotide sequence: TGTGCCAGCAGCTTTACCCGGGACAGGTCCTACAATGAGCAGTTCTTC. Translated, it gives CASSFTRDRSYNEQFF.

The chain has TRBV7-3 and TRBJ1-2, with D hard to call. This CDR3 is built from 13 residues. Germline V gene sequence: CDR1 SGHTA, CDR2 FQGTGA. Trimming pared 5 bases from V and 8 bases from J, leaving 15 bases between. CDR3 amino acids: CASSPTPQMGYTF. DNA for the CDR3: TGTGCCAGCAGCCCAACCCCACAGATGGGCTACACCTTC.

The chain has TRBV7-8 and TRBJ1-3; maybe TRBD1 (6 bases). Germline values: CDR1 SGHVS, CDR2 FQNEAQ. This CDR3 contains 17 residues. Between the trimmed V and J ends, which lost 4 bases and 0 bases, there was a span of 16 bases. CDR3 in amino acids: CASSSVGGPFSGNTIYF. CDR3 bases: TGTGCCAGCAGCTCGGTTGGGGGCCCTTTCTCTGGAAACACCATATATTTT. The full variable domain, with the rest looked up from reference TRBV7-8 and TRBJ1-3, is GAGVSQSPRYKVAKRGQDVALRCDPISGHVSLFWYQQALGQGPEFLTYFQNEAQLDKSGLPSDRFFAERPEGSVSTLKIQRTQQEDSAVYLCASSSVGGPFSGNTIYFGEGSWLTVV.

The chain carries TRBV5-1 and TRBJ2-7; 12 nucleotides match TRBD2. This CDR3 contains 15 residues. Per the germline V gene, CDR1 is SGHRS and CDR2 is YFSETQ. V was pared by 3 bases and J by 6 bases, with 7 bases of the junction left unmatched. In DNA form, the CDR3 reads TGCGCCAGCAGCTCGCGGACTAGCGGGGTGGCCGAGCAGTACTTC. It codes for CASSSRTSGVAEQYF.

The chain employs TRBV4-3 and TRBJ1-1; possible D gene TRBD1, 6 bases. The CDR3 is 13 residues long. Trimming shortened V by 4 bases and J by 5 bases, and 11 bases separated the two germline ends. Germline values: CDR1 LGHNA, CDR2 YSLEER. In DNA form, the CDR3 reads TGCGCCAGCAGCCGATTCAGGGGTACTGAAGCTTTCTTT. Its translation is CASSRFRGTEAFF.

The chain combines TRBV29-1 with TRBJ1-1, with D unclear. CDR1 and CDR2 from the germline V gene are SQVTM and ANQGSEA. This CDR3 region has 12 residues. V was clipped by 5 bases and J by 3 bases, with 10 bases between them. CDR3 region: CSVQMVDTEAFF. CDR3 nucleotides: TGCAGCGTTCAAATGGTGGACACTGAAGCTTTCTTT.

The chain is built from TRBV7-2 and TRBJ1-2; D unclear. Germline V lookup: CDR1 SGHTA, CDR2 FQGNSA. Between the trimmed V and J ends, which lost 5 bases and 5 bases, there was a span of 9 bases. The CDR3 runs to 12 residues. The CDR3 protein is CASSPGPYGYTF. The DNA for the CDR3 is TGTGCCAGCAGCCCAGGCCCTTATGGCTACACCTTC.

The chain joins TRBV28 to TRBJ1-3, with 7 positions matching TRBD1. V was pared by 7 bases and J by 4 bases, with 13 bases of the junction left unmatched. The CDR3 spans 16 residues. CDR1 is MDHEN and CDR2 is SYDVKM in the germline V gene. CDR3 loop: CASTLHSPQGGNTIYF. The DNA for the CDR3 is TGTGCCAGCACTCTCCACAGCCCACAGGGGGGAAACACCATATATTTT.

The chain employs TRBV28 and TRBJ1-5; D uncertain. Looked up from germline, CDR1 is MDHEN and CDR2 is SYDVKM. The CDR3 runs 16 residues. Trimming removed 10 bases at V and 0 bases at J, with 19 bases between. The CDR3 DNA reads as TGTGCCACCTCCCGGGTAGGAGTCTATAGCAATCAGCCCCAGCATTTT. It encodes CATSRVGVYSNQPQHF.